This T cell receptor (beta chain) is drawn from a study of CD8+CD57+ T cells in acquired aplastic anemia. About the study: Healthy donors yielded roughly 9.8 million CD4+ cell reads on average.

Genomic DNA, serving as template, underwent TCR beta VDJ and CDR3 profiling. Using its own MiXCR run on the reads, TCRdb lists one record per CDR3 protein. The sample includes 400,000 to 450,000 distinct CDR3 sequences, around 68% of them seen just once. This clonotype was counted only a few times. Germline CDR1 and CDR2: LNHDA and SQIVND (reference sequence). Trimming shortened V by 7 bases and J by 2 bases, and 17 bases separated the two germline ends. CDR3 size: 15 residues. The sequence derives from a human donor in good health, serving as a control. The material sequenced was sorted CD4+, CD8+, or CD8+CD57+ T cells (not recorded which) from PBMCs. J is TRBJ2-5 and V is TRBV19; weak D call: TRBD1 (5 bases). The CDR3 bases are TGTGCCAGTAACCCGAATGGGGCCCAACAAGAGACCCAGTACTTC. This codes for CASNPNGAQQETQYF.